The 32 T cell receptor beta chains in this list originate from one sample, sequenced in a study of CD8+CD57+ T cells in acquired aplastic anemia. For sequencing, patients were chosen who had shown expansion of CD8+CD57+ cells by flow cytometry. TCR beta VDJ and CDR3 profiling used genomic DNA as template. MiXCR, run by TCRdb on the reads, gives a single entry per CDR3 protein. The sample shows about 290,000 distinct CDR3 sequences, approximately 58% of them seen only once. Sequenced input: sorted CD4+, CD8+, or CD8+CD57+ T cells (not recorded which) from PBMCs. These receptors came from a human donor with aplastic anemia.

This clonotype was counted ten times or more. The chain carries TRBV20-1 and TRBJ2-1; TRBD2 aligns across 10 bases. The ends lost 5 bases at V and 7 bases at J; junction bases unmatched: 8. This CDR3 contains 14 residues. Germline CDR1 DFQATT, CDR2 SNEGSKA (reference sequence). The CDR3 is CSAYSGRGLNEQFF. CDR3 bases: TGCAGTGCTTACAGCGGGAGGGGATTGAATGAGCAGTTCTTC.

This clonotype was recorded a few times. The gene calls are TRBV2 and TRBJ2-2, with D perhaps TRBD2 (6 bases). Trimming removed 1 base at V and 5 bases at J, with 8 bases between. This CDR3 comprises 14 residues. The V gene's germline CDR1 is SNHLY and CDR2 FYNNEI. This CDR3 is CASSEVGGTGELFF. The CDR3 region has the DNA TGTGCCAGCAGTGAAGTCGGAGGGACCGGGGAGCTGTTTTTT.

The chain has TRBV7-6 and TRBJ2-1; D unresolved. V shed 5 bases and J shed 8 bases, with 19 bases lying between them. There are 15 residues in the CDR3. Germline V gene sequence: CDR1 SGHVS, CDR2 FNYEAQ. CDR3 bases: TGTGCCAGCAGCCTTAGAGCGTATAATGGGGATGAGCAGTTCTTC. This translates into CASSLRAYNGDEQFF.

On this clonotype itself: The junction differs from germline at one of its ends, possibly a read error. The genes are TRBV29-1 and TRBJ1-2; TRBD1 agrees at 7 bases. This CDR3 contains 13 residues. Per germline, CDR1 SQVTM and CDR2 ANQGSEA. CDR3 in amino acids: CSVADRESYGYIF. The CDR3, as DNA: TGCAGCGTTGCTGACAGGGAGTCCTATGGCTACATCTTC.

This rearrangement joins TRBV7-9 to TRBJ2-5, with D unresolved. The V and J ends lost 5 bases and 3 bases respectively, with 13 bases between them. This CDR3 has 14 amino acids. Germline V lookup: CDR1 SEHNR, CDR2 FQNEAQ (reference sequence). The CDR3 sequence is CASSVTDGKETQYF. The CDR3 DNA follows: TGTGCCAGCAGCGTGACGGACGGAAAAGAGACCCAGTACTTC.

The chain employs TRBV12-3 or TRBV12-4 and TRBJ1-1; D uncertain. The V end was cut by 2 bases, the J end by 5 bases, with 9 bases between. This CDR3 region has 13 residues. The CDR3: CASSLWAVTEAFF. CDR3 nucleotides: TGTGCCAGCAGTTTATGGGCAGTTACTGAAGCTTTCTTT.

The genes are TRBV20-1 and TRBJ2-7; 7 bases agree with TRBD2. The germline V gene encodes CDR1 DFQATT and CDR2 SNEGSKA (reference sequence). The CDR3 sequence is 12 residues long. The V segment lost 5 bases and the J segment 2 bases; nucleotides outside the gene matches: 3. CDR3: CSAYGLAYEQYF. The CDR3 DNA is TGCAGTGCTTATGGACTAGCCTACGAGCAGTACTTC.

V and J are TRBV19 and TRBJ1-1, with D unresolved. This CDR3 has 13 amino acids. Trimming removed 3 bases from V and 13 bases from J, with 18 bases in between. Per the germline V gene, CDR1 is LNHDA and CDR2 is SQIVND (reference sequence). The CDR3 nucleotides read TGTGCCAGTAGTATTGCAAGACCCTCTGACGTTTTCTTT. Translation: CASSIARPSDVFF.

This rearrangement joins TRBV20-1 to TRBJ2-5; a weak D match, TRBD2 (6 bases). Germline loops: CDR1 DFQATT, CDR2 SNEGSKA (reference sequence). CDR3 length: 14 residues. V dropped 0 bases and J dropped 5 bases, with 13 bases sitting between them. The CDR3 nucleotides read TGCAGTGCTAGAGATATGGGGGGAGTCGAGACCCAGTACTTC. Encoded protein: CSARDMGGVETQYF.

The chain carries TRBV9 and TRBJ1-3; D is undetermined. There are 13 residues in the CDR3. Germline V gives CDR1 SGDLS, CDR2 YYNGEE. The V end lost 4 bases, the J end lost 4 bases, and 9 bases lay between the germline ends. The CDR3 DNA sequence: TGTGCCAGCAGCTCCAGTGGGGGAAACACCATATATTTT. It is translated as CASSSSGGNTIYF.

The J gene is TRBJ2-7, the V gene TRBV5-1; TRBD2 matches at 7 bases. V gave up 0 bases and J gave up 6 bases; unmatched junction bases: 3. Germline V gives CDR1 SGHRS, CDR2 YFSETQ. This CDR3 has 13 residues. The DNA of the CDR3 is TGCGCCAGCAGCTTGGCCTCGGGAGGCGAGCAGTACTTC. Translation: CASSLASGGEQYF.

To note about this clonotype: Here the CDR3 omits its conserved ending phenylalanine or tryptophan, so a read error is the likely source. It is unclear where the CDR3 begins or ends on the DNA, so no DNA is shown, and the CDR3 is as TCRdb lists it. The genes are TRBV7-3 and TRBJ2-3; the listed D gene, TRBD1, was not tested against the DNA. Germline V gives CDR1 SGHTA, CDR2 FQGTGA. The length of the CDR3 is 11 amino acids, counting both ends. CDR3: CASSTGTAVSY.

This clonotype was detected only a few times. The rearrangement joins TRBV7-2 to TRBJ1-6, with 8 nucleotides matching TRBD1. Trimming took 4 bases from V and 3 from J; bases not matched to a gene: 5. Germline CDR1 is SGHTA and CDR2 is FQGNSA. This CDR3 comprises 16 residues. The CDR3 sequence is CASSYADRDYNSPLHF. CDR3 in DNA: TGTGCCAGCAGCTACGCGGACAGGGACTATAATTCACCCCTCCACTTT.

This rearrangement joins TRBV10-3 to TRBJ2-5; 11 positions agree with TRBD1. CDR3 length: 15 residues. The germline V gene encodes CDR1 ENHRY and CDR2 SYGVKD. V shed 6 bases, J shed 4 bases, and the junction held 7 bases outside the gene matches. The CDR3 region has the DNA TGTGCCATCAGCGGGACAGGGGGGGTCCGAGAGACCCAGTACTTC. Amino acids: CAISGTGGVRETQYF.

To note about this clonotype: This may arise from a read error, as a much more abundant clone is one base away. Lacking the conserved final phenylalanine or tryptophan, this CDR3 likely reflects a read error. The rearrangement uses TRBV28 and TRBJ1-6; the D gene is possibly TRBD1 (5 bases). Germline V gives CDR1 MDHEN, CDR2 SYDVKM. The germline V and J ends were trimmed by 1 base and 9 bases, with 19 bases remaining between them. The CDR3 is 17 amino acids. The CDR3, as DNA: TGTGCCAGCAGTTTATACCGCATGGGGACCTTAGGTTCACCCCTCCACCTT. Protein: CASSLYRMGTLGSPLHL.

This clonotype was detected only a few times. The chain recombines TRBV7-8 with TRBJ1-1, with no clear D. Germline CDR1 and CDR2: SGHVS and FQNEAQ. Trimming cost V 4 bases and J 0 bases, with 9 bases left between them. The CDR3 has 14 residues. The CDR3 spells CASSSKRVNTEAFF. CDR3 bases: TGTGCCAGCAGCTCCAAACGGGTGAACACTGAAGCTTTCTTT.

This clonotype was recorded only once. The chain carries TRBV20-1 and TRBJ2-7; TRBD2 aligns across 9 bases. From germline, CDR1 is DFQATT and CDR2 SNEGSKA (reference sequence). The CDR3 contains 16 residues. The J segment lost 2 bases and the V segment lost 0 bases, leaving 8 bases of the junction unmatched. This CDR3 is CSARDPAAGGTYEQYF. The CDR3 coding sequence is TGCAGTGCTAGAGACCCGGCAGCGGGAGGAACCTACGAGCAGTACTTC.

V is TRBV20-1 and J is TRBJ2-3; D not certain. Matching the DNA end better, TRBJ2-7 makes the J call doubtful. Germline CDR1 reads DFQATT; CDR2 reads SNEGSKA (reference sequence). The CDR3 runs 14 residues. This CDR3 reads CSASSRNDFYEQYF. The CDR3 bases are TGCAGTGCTAGCTCGCGGAACGATTTCTACGAGCAGTACTTC.

The chain carries TRBV29-1 and TRBJ1-1, with unresolved D. CDR1 is SQVTM, CDR2 ANQGSEA, per germline. There are 14 residues in the CDR3. The CDR3: CRADLNCANTEAFF. CDR3 coding DNA: TGCAGAGCCGACCTTAATTGCGCGAACACTGAAGCTTTCTTT.

This clonotype was recorded at least ten times. This chain links TRBV6-1 with TRBJ2-7, with 11 bases matching TRBD1. The CDR3 runs 16 residues. CDR1 and CDR2 (germline): MNHNS, SASEGT. V was pared by 7 bases and J by 3 bases, with 11 bases of the junction left unmatched. In nucleotides, the CDR3 is TGTGCCAGCACACGGGACAGGGGGGGTCAGCACTACGAGCAGTACTTC. Protein sequence: CASTRDRGGQHYEQYF.

The J gene is TRBJ2-5, the V gene TRBV7-2; D is unresolved. Per germline, CDR1 SGHTA and CDR2 FQGNSA. Between the trimmed V and J ends, which lost 6 bases and 6 bases, there was a span of 14 bases. This CDR3 is 13 amino acids long. DNA of the CDR3: TGTGCCAGCAGTCCTGGACCGACACAGACCCAGTACTTC. Translated, it gives CASSPGPTQTQYF.

This chain connects TRBV25-1 to TRBJ2-6, with D possibly matching TRBD1 (5 bases). CDR1 and CDR2 (germline): MGHDK, SYGVNS. The V gene lost 5 bases and the J gene lost 2 bases, with 16 bases spanning the gap. The CDR3 covers 17 residues. CDR3 in amino acids: CASSKTRGGTGANVLTF. The CDR3 DNA reads TGTGCCAGCAGTAAGACAAGGGGCGGTACTGGGGCCAACGTCCTGACTTTC.

This clonotype turned up a few times. This chain links TRBV24-1 with TRBJ1-1; 9 positions match TRBD1. This CDR3 region has 15 residues. Trimming cost V 3 bases and J 3 bases; bases outside gene matches: 4. Germline lookup yields CDR1 KGHDR and CDR2 SFDVKD. CDR3 in DNA: TGTGCCACCAGTGATCCGGGACAGGGTGACACTGAAGCTTTCTTT. Protein product: CATSDPGQGDTEAFF.

On this clonotype itself: This likely comes from a read error, as the CDR3 has no conserved phenylalanine or tryptophan at its end. It is unclear where the CDR3 begins or ends on the DNA, so no DNA is shown, and the CDR3 is as TCRdb lists it. The chain couples TRBV2 to TRBJ1-1. The CDR3 sequence runs 11 residues, both termini included. Germline-derived CDR1 and CDR2 are SNHLY and FYNNEI. The CDR3 loop reads CASSHDIHDIS.

This rearrangement joins TRBV5-1 to TRBJ2-7; 7 bases match TRBD1. V gave up 1 base and J gave up 6 bases; unmatched junction bases: 7. Germline V CDR1 and CDR2: SGHRS, YFSETQ. The CDR3 has 14 amino acids. The CDR3 loop is CASSLLGTDAEQYF. The CDR3 DNA follows: TGCGCCAGCAGCTTGTTAGGGACAGATGCCGAGCAGTACTTC. Combining the CDR3 with reference TRBV5-1 and TRBJ2-7 gives the whole variable domain KAGVTQTPRYLIKTRGQQVTLSCSPISGHRSVSWYQQTPGQGLQFLFEYFSETQRNKGNFPGRFSGRQFSNSRSEMNVSTLELGDSALYLCASSLLGTDAEQYFGPGTRLTVT.

The chain recombines TRBV5-1 with TRBJ2-7; D unclear. Per germline, CDR1 SGHRS and CDR2 YFSETQ. The germline V and J ends were trimmed by 1 base and 5 bases, with 13 bases remaining between them. CDR3 length: 14 residues. This CDR3 reads CASSLWNTLDEQYF. DNA of the CDR3: TGCGCCAGCAGCTTGTGGAACACTCTGGACGAGCAGTACTTC.

This clonotype was picked up many times. This rearrangement joins TRBV29-1 to TRBJ2-1, with 8 positions matching TRBD2. This CDR3 contains 14 residues. CDR1 is SQVTM and CDR2 is ANQGSEA in the germline V gene. The CDR3 is CASGGPGSYNEQFF. The CDR3 coding sequence is TGCGCCTCGGGAGGGCCAGGCTCCTACAATGAGCAGTTCTTC.

This chain uses TRBV7-3 with TRBJ2-2, with D perhaps matching TRBD2 (7 bases). The CDR3 extends over 15 amino acids. V dropped 1 base and J dropped 5 bases, with 11 bases sitting between them. The germline V gene encodes CDR1 SGHTA and CDR2 FQGTGA. The chain's CDR3 is CASSLRGGETGELFF. The CDR3 DNA follows: TGTGCCAGCAGCTTAAGGGGGGGCGAGACCGGGGAGCTGTTTTTT.

This clonotype was observed a few times. V usage is TRBV9 and J usage is TRBJ2-3, with no clear D. Germline values: CDR1 SGDLS, CDR2 YYNGEE. This CDR3 has 12 residues. The ends were cut back, 0 bases at V and 9 bases at J, with 8 bases in the middle. CDR3 bases: TGTGCCAGCAGCGTAGAAGGAAGGACGCAGTATTTT. Translated: CASSVEGRTQYF.

The chain is built from TRBV24-1 and TRBJ2-3, with 8 bases matching TRBD1. The CDR3 spans 15 residues. The ends lost 9 bases at V and 2 bases at J; junction bases unmatched: 9. Germline assignment: CDR1 KGHDR and CDR2 SFDVKD. The CDR3 spells CATQDRASPTDTQYF. CDR3 DNA: TGTGCCACCCAGGACAGGGCATCTCCCACAGATACGCAGTATTTT.

V usage is TRBV18 and J usage is TRBJ1-1; D is unclear. The V end lost 2 bases, the J end lost 10 bases, and 8 bases lay between the germline ends. The CDR3 has 11 amino acids. Germline CDR1 reads KGHSH; CDR2 reads LQKENI. The CDR3 region is CASSPKDSAFF. The CDR3 DNA follows: TGTGCCAGCTCACCAAAGGATTCAGCTTTCTTT.

This clonotype was recorded many times. The chain combines TRBV6-5 with TRBJ1-4, with D uncertain. CDR1 MNHEY and CDR2 SVGAGI come from the germline V gene. The CDR3 totals 14 residues. V lost 0 bases and J lost 8, with 10 bases in between. The CDR3 protein is CASSYSYRLEKLFF. CDR3 sequence (DNA): TGTGCCAGCAGTTACTCGTATAGGTTGGAAAAACTGTTTTTT.